This T cell receptor beta chain was identified in a study of early stage breast cancer tumors. Findings and limits, study-wide: Tumor and normal breast were distinguished via blood comparison in most of the 16 patients.

In this sample, this clone turned up a few times. As yet, its antigen is unknown. TCRdb keeps only in-frame clones here, not all; method: immunoSEQ multiplex PCR. Of about 30,000 clones in the sample, 55% to 75% were seen once. The CDR3 runs 15 residues. V lost 5 bases and J lost 0, with 11 bases in between. Germline V gene data show CDR1 as SGHRS and CDR2 as YFSETQ. The chain uses TRBV5-1 and TRBJ1-4; D is undetermined. The sequence came from a person aged 45 to 60 with breast cancer. Sample: blood. The CDR3 loop reads CASRETVTTNEKLFF. As DNA, the CDR3 is TGCGCCAGCAGGGAGACGGTGACAACTAATGAAAAACTGTTTTTT.